These T cell receptor beta chains were read from a single sample in a study of T cells after somatic rescue of genetic block. Using immunoSEQ multiplex PCR, the repertoire was profiled, and TCRdb retains in-frame clones only, with some absent. This table holds more than 14,000 clones, 55% to 75% found once. The sequencing sample was made of peripheral blood mononuclear cells (PBMCs). Receptor source: a boy aged 5-17 years. The conserved cysteine and the conserved F or W are not part of the CDR3 here.

CDR3 protein | J gene | V gene
ASRTWVSNQPQH | TRBJ1-5 | TRBV6-1
ASSVLQRTDTQY | TRBJ2-3 | TRBV9
ASPKQGRYSPLH | TRBJ1-6 | TRBV4-2
ASSGGRLAGTTRETQY | TRBJ2-5 | TRBV6-1
ASSLEGGPYNEQF | TRBJ2-1 | TRBV11-3
ASSSQGVAGNTIY | TRBJ1-3 | TRBV6-5
ASSPLGRGNTEAF | TRBJ1-1 | TRBV11-2
ASKEAGVADTQY | TRBJ2-3 | TRBV4-1
ASSFRVASGTLSYNEQF | TRBJ2-1 | TRBV28
ASSLVYQPQH | TRBJ1-5 | TRBV28
ASIYGGTGTF | TRBJ2-1 | TRBV9
AISGRDEQF | TRBJ2-1 | TRBV10-3
AWRWDYNEQF | TRBJ2-1 | TRBV30
ASSLSLGTGVPGQY | TRBJ2-7 | TRBV7-9
ASGLAPADTQY | TRBJ2-3 | TRBV19
ASSVAYYGLAGVNEQF | TRBJ2-1 | TRBV9
ASSFTGTGNEQF | TRBJ2-1 | TRBV5-1
ARSLVPYEQY | TRBJ2-7 | TRBV7-5
ASSSGAAYNSPLH | TRBJ1-6 | TRBV9
ASSMAQSDEKLF | TRBJ1-4 | TRBV19
ASSYTRGSSYNEQF | TRBJ2-1 | TRBV6-5
ASSYTSGSHEQF | TRBJ2-1 | TRBV5-1
ASRTSEAAPSAEQY | TRBJ2-7 | TRBV28
ASNGTGNTIY | TRBJ1-3 | TRBV6-1
AISESVGAKNIQY | TRBJ2-4 | TRBV10-3
ASSLLGGPNYNSPLH | TRBJ1-6 | TRBV28
ASSLWGTGNQPQH | TRBJ1-5 | TRBV5-1
ASSSYLTSGRLQY | TRBJ2-7 | TRBV27
ASSIRGQGGNQPQH | TRBJ1-5 | TRBV21-1
ASSSNPQGSYNSPLH | TRBJ1-6 | TRBV7-8
ASSQSPGYNSPLH | TRBJ1-6 | TRBV5-6
ASSRFPYPPGQETQY | TRBJ2-5 | TRBV28
ASSRVGAGNYGYT | TRBJ1-2 | TRBV7-9
ASSARTSYNEQF | TRBJ2-1 | TRBV7-3
AWGTSQEQY | TRBJ2-7 | TRBV30
ASSLAPYEKLF | TRBJ1-4 | TRBV28
ASSLDQAWGYT | TRBJ1-2 | TRBV5-1
ASSLLPGQGDYGYT | TRBJ1-2 | TRBV18
ASSSPGQGHYEQY | TRBJ2-7 | TRBV27
ASSSLRNTEAF | TRBJ1-1 | TRBV6-5
ASSLATGSNYGYT | TRBJ1-2 | TRBV5-1
ASSSGLAGVREQY | TRBJ2-7 | TRBV5-4
AIGGGPYEQY | TRBJ2-7 | TRBV10-3
ASSPGHVQETQY | TRBJ2-5 | TRBV5-1
ASSQLGTGTSNTGELF | TRBJ2-2 | TRBV4-2
ASSIALTNTGELF | TRBJ2-2 | TRBV19
ASTRPSAYNEQF | TRBJ2-1 | TRBV5-6
ASSISGSSYNEQF | TRBJ2-1 | TRBV19
ASRIGGDTEAF | TRBJ1-1 | TRBV11-2
ATSREGLAGVYEQY | TRBJ2-7 | TRBV15
ASSIVFLSGQETQY | TRBJ2-5 | TRBV19
ASSVAALAGGRETQY | TRBJ2-5 | TRBV9
ASSMGLVSFEKLF | TRBJ1-4 | TRBV19
ASSYRVGSPLH | TRBJ1-6 | TRBV6-5
ASSYPDRRFYNEQF | TRBJ2-1 | TRBV6-6
ASSRGTGSFPYEQY | TRBJ2-7 | TRBV5-1